This TCR beta chain was sequenced during a study of tumor and adjacent non-tumor tissue in lung cancer. Points from the study as a whole: Higher tumor TCR diversity was associated with shorter survival.

A remark on this clonotype: What it binds is unknown. Mismatch with germline at one junction end may stem from a read error.

This sample's RNA came from whole unsorted tissue. TCRbeta libraries were built with three rounds of nested PCR, modified from ARM-PCR. One entry per CDR3 protein, called by TCRdb with MiXCR from the multiplex PCR reads. The data show 100,000 to 150,000 distinct CDR3 sequences, with 66% seen just once and roughly 13% held by the top ten. This CDR3 comprises 17 residues. Germline values: CDR1 KGHDR, CDR2 SFDVKD. This clonotype was sampled from a man aged 30 to 45 with non-small cell lung cancer. Sequencing was done on a sample of lung tumor tissue. The rearrangement uses TRBV24-1 and TRBJ2-3, with 9 bases identical to TRBD2. The CDR3 region has the DNA TGTGCAACCAGTGACATAGGTAGCGGGGGATGCGCAGATACGCAGTATTTT. Translation gives CATSDIGSGGCADTQYF.